This TCR beta chain was sequenced during a study of blood T cell repertoires in COVID-19 (TCRdb year 2020). Background on the whole study: Collaborator samples came from the United States, Italy and Spain and covered acute and convalescent phases of COVID-19. Samples came from the ongoing ImmuneRACE study (first 160 participants) plus 1,254 subjects from 6 global collaborators. HLA class I and class II types, where available, came from metadata supplied by the sample provider rather than from assay-based typing. The material from the prospective study consisted of cDNA or gDNA derived from T cells, B-cell-depleted T cells, or PBMCs. Deeply sampled blood TCRbeta repertoires from subjects exposed to, actively infected with, or recovered from COVID-19 were included in the dataset. The repertoires were made available in a free public database intended to serve as a resource for research on the immune response to SARS-CoV-2. A de-identified subject ID, COVID-19 status, age in years and sex were almost always included in the sample metadata.

Points on this clone: Its antigen is unknown. The sample holds no much larger clone one base away, and base qualities are not on file.

Per the germline V gene, SGHVS is the CDR1 and FQNEAQ is the CDR2. The CDR3 holds 15 amino acids from the cysteine to the phenylalanine. Only the CDR3 DNA stays, 45 bases, in frame from base 1. V loses 2 bases of germline sequence and J loses 0 bases, and the interval between the two ends is 8 bases. What the authors observed across the whole study: Clinical and demographic metadata were provided uncurated, with the amount varying by source and participant.

Each collaborating institution followed its own protocols to collect whole blood in K2EDTA tubes. Collaborator samples were shipped for TCRbeta analysis as frozen whole blood, isolated PBMCs, or DNA extracted from either sample type. TCRbeta CDR3 regions were amplified from genomic DNA using the immunoSEQ Assay, a bias-controlled multiplex PCR. The paper's data handling went like this. Within the assay, amplification of reference gene primers was used to estimate how many nucleated cells each sample contained. To quantify the absolute abundance of each unique TCRbeta CDR3 rearrangement, sequence reads were collapsed and filtered. Productive Simpson clonality was computed per sample as the square root of Simpson's diversity index over productive rearrangements. What TCRdb holds here is the immuneACCESS table cut down to in-frame rearrangements. Part of the clones is not present; checked against another copy, under half of the missing clones reflect an unresolved V gene, and the others are unexplained. The DNA gave D and trimming, while V, J and clone size come from that table. The sample profile shows approximately 170,000 clones; approximately 79% of them were found once. In total, the top ten clones hold 2.5% to 3% of the sample.

This sequence originates from an elderly woman with acute or convalescent COVID-19. Material for sequencing was peripheral blood. The sequence links TRBV7-8 to TRBJ1-5, with the D gene call left open. The encoded CDR3 is CASSLFEYSNQPQHF. The sequenced DNA is TGTGCCAGCAGCTTATTCGAGTATAGCAATCAGCCCCAGCATTTT. With the portions outside the CDR3 filled from the reference TRBV7-8 and TRBJ1-5 genes, the complete variable region becomes GAGVSQSPRYKVAKRGQDVALRCDPISGHVSLFWYQQALGQGPEFLTYFQNEAQLDKSGLPSDRFFAERPEGSVSTLKIQRTQQEDSAVYLCASSLFEYSNQPQHFGDGTRLSIL.